This entry features one T cell receptor beta chain sequence. Assay: immunoSEQ multiplex PCR; the TCRdb copy retains only in-frame clones and omits some. The sample includes around 390,000 clones, approximately 90% of them seen just once. After removal of 2 bases from V and 8 bases from J, the junction contained 11 bases not matched to a gene. The CDR3 has 15 residues. The germline gives CDR1 GTSNPN, CDR2 SVGIG (reference sequence). Ages ranged from about 18 to 89 years, with residence in approximately 23 US areas. Participants were placed into cohorts based on the clinical history they reported. Symptom resolution, clearance, or two negative PCRs marked the recovered donors of Cohort 3. This sample is drawn from a study of blood T cell repertoires in COVID-19. Background on the study: In each case, the material was cDNA or gDNA derived from T cells, B-cell-depleted T cells, or PBMCs.

The source of this sequence is a woman aged 45-65 years who had recovered from COVID-19. The sample taken for sequencing was PBMCs or T cells enriched from blood (not recorded which). V usage is TRBV30 and J usage is TRBJ2-1, with TRBD1 matching over 8 bases. This CDR3 reads CAWSSGQGKSDEQFF. In DNA, the CDR3 is TGTGCCTGGAGTTCTGGACAGGGAAAGTCCGATGAGCAGTTCTTC.